The present T cell receptor (beta chain) was sequenced within a study of identical twins. Study-level findings and limits: Excess low generation probability was seen in twin-shared out-of-frame alpha sequences.

This clonotype was seen a few times. Its antigen is undetermined. Template switching, a step in the protocol, added a universal primer site, and cDNA carried unique molecular identifiers. Via MiXCR, TCRdb re-called the 5' RACE reads, giving one row per CDR3 protein. The sample includes roughly 250,000 distinct CDR3 sequences, roughly 7.5% of them seen just once. The ends were cut back, 3 bases at V and 0 bases at J, with 16 bases in the middle. CDR3 length: 16 amino acids. Germline assignment: CDR1 DFQATT and CDR2 SNEGSKA (reference sequence). These records were also assigned to another study, of yellow fever vaccine responses in identical twins. That paper notes: After vaccination, twins' T cell response reportedly seemed partly convergent, partly personalized.

Sequencing input: CD8+ T cells sorted from blood. The V and J genes are TRBV20-1 and TRBJ2-3; the D gene could be TRBD1 or TRBD2 (5 bases each). The sequence derives from a woman in her late teens or twenties in good health. Here the CDR3 DNA reads TGCAGTGCTAGCGGGGCAAGGGACCCTAGCACAGATACGCAGTATTTT. This codes for CSASGARDPSTDTQYF.